These 24 T cell receptor beta chains were sequenced from one sample in a study of cytotoxic CD8 clonotypes in ibrutinib-treated CLL. Only in-frame clones appear in the TCRdb table, and some are missing; sequencing was by immunoSEQ multiplex PCR. The sample holds 110,000 to 150,000 clones, approximately 80% seen once. The starting material was PBMCs, obtained after 24 months of ibrutinib treatment. Source of these receptors: a human donor with chronic lymphocytic leukemia.

The genes are TRBV10-3 and TRBJ2-3; the D is unclear. Germline V gene data show CDR1 as ENHRY and CDR2 as SYGVKD. The CDR3 contains 14 residues. Trimming shortened V by 4 bases and J by 5 bases, and 13 bases separated the two germline ends. The CDR3 nucleotides are TGTGCCATCAGTGGCCCCCAGCAGCAAGATACGCAGTATTTT. Amino acids: CAISGPQQQDTQYF.

The chain has TRBV6-4 and TRBJ2-7; D is uncertain. The V and J ends lost 7 bases and 7 bases respectively, with 11 bases between them. The CDR3 covers 11 residues. The V gene's germline CDR1 is MRHNA and CDR2 SNTAGT. This chain's CDR3 is CASTPPGEQYF. CDR3 in DNA: TGTGCCAGCACCCCACCTGGAGAGCAGTACTTC.

There are a few counts of this clone. This sequence joins TRBV6-5 and TRBJ1-1; D perhaps matches TRBD1 (6 bases). V gave up 6 bases and J gave up 10 bases, with 15 bases separating them. This CDR3 region has 12 residues. Germline V CDR1 and CDR2: MNHEY, SVGAGI. The CDR3 DNA reads TGTGCCAGCAGAACGATACAGGGTAGAGCTTTCTTT. This translates into CASRTIQGRAFF.

This clone has a single count. The V gene is TRBV5-6, the J gene TRBJ1-6, with D perhaps TRBD1 (5 bases). There are 17 residues in the CDR3. Germline loops: CDR1 SGHDT, CDR2 YYEEEE. With 4 bases removed from V and 4 bases from J, the gap between germline ends came to 18 bases. For the CDR3, the DNA is TGTGCCAGCAGCCCTGTGGGTGGACATCCGTATAATTCACCCCTCCACTTT. Its protein is CASSPVGGHPYNSPLHF.

V gene TRBV7-3 combines with J gene TRBJ2-2; 7 bases are shared with TRBD2. This CDR3 region has 17 residues. Germline-derived CDR1 and CDR2 are SGHTA and FQGTGA. J lost 2 bases, V lost 5 bases, and 11 bases had no gene match. The CDR3 DNA reads TGTGCCAGCAGCCCCTCGGCCCTAGCGGCCAACACCGGGGAGCTGTTTTTT. It yields the protein CASSPSALAANTGELFF.

This clone was seen once. V and J are TRBV28 and TRBJ2-1; D is ambiguous. This CDR3 contains 12 residues. Trimming shortened V by 6 bases and J by 4 bases, and 7 bases separated the two germline ends. In germline, CDR1 is MDHEN, CDR2 SYDVKM. This chain's CDR3 is CASRVGYNEQFF. CDR3 bases: TGTGCCAGCAGGGTTGGATACAATGAGCAGTTCTTC.

J is TRBJ2-7 and V is TRBV5-1, with 11 bases lining up with TRBD2. Trimming cost V 4 bases and J 5 bases; bases outside gene matches: 8. The CDR3 has 15 amino acids. The V gene's germline CDR1 is SGHRS and CDR2 YFSETQ. CDR3 residues: CASSHSGGAANEQYF. In DNA form, the CDR3 reads TGCGCCAGCAGCCATAGCGGGGGGGCCGCTAACGAGCAGTACTTC. The full variable domain, in which reference TRBV5-1 and TRBJ2-7 provide the parts outside the CDR3, is KAGVTQTPRYLIKTRGQQVTLSCSPISGHRSVSWYQQTPGQGLQFLFEYFSETQRNKGNFPGRFSGRQFSNSRSEMNVSTLELGDSALYLCASSHSGGAANEQYFGPGTRLTVT.

This clone occurred many times. The V call is TRBV18, the J call TRBJ1-3; TRBD1 might be the D (6 bases). In germline, CDR1 is KGHSH, CDR2 LQKENI. V was cut by 6 bases and J by 0 bases, with 21 bases left in between. This CDR3 is 18 amino acids long. In DNA form, the CDR3 reads TGTGCCAGCTCCCTTTGGTCACCCCAGGGGATCTCTGGAAACACCATATATTTT. This encodes CASSLWSPQGISGNTIYF.

This chain links TRBV21-1 with TRBJ2-5; the table's D call TRBD2 went unverified against the DNA. TRBV21-1 is annotated as a pseudogene. CDR3 length equals 15 residues. The CDR3 DNA reads TGTGCCAGCAGCCCCCCATGTGGCGGCAGAGAGACCCAGTACTTC. This gives the protein CASSPPCGGRETQYF.

Concerning this clone: The sample contains more than one DNA sequence encoding this CDR3. V and J are TRBV7-2 and TRBJ2-6; D is uncertain. Germline V CDR1 and CDR2: SGHTA, FQGNSA. The CDR3 loop spans 13 amino acids. The germline V and J ends were trimmed by 3 bases and 2 bases, with 2 bases remaining between them. CDR3 residues: CASSLAGANVLTF. DNA of the CDR3: TGTGCCAGCAGCTTGGCTGGGGCCAACGTCCTGACTTTC.

The V gene is TRBV28, the J gene TRBJ1-4, with TRBD1 as a possible D gene (5 bases). V was cut by 7 bases and J by 0 bases, with 15 bases left in between. CDR1 MDHEN and CDR2 SYDVKM come from the germline V gene. This CDR3 comprises 16 residues. CDR3 in DNA: TGTGCCAGCACCCGACAGCTAAGCCCAACTAATGAAAAACTGTTTTTT. Its protein is CASTRQLSPTNEKLFF. The full variable domain, its missing parts supplied by reference TRBV28 and TRBJ1-4, is DVKVTQSSRYLVKRTGEKVFLECVQDMDHENMFWYRQDPGLGLRLIYFSYDVKMKEKGDIPEGYSVSREKKERFSLILESASTNQTSMYLCASTRQLSPTNEKLFFGSGTQLSVL.

J is TRBJ1-1 and V is TRBV18, with a tentative D call TRBD1 (6 bases). The V and J ends lost 3 bases and 4 bases respectively, with 12 bases between them. The CDR3 sequence is 14 residues long. In germline, CDR1 is KGHSH, CDR2 LQKENI. The CDR3 DNA follows: TGTGCCAGCTCACCCCAGGGGCCCGCCACTGAAGCTTTCTTT. Its protein is CASSPQGPATEAFF.

The chain employs TRBV27 and TRBJ2-5; D gene ambiguous. The germline V and J ends were trimmed by 5 bases and 5 bases, with 6 bases remaining between them. The CDR3 contains 11 residues. Germline-derived CDR1 and CDR2 are MNHEY and SMNVEV (reference sequence). In DNA, the CDR3 is TGTGCCAGCAGTCATGGGGAGACCCAGTACTTC. It translates to CASSHGETQYF.

The chain couples TRBV2 to TRBJ1-1; D not resolved. Per germline, CDR1 SNHLY and CDR2 FYNNEI. V dropped 7 bases and J dropped 4 bases, with 13 bases sitting between them. CDR3 length: 13 residues. Here the CDR3 reads CASIPFEVTEAFF. CDR3 sequence (DNA): TGTGCCAGCATTCCCTTTGAGGTCACTGAAGCTTTCTTT. Full variable domain (outside the CDR3, taken from reference TRBV2 and TRBJ1-1): EPEVTQTPSHQVTQMGQEVILRCVPISNHLYFYWYRQILGQKVEFLVSFYNNEISEKSEIFDDQFSVERPDGSNFTLKIRSTKLEDSAMYFCASIPFEVTEAFFGQGTRLTVV.

The gene calls are TRBV2 and TRBJ1-5; D remains ambiguous. The germline V gene encodes CDR1 SNHLY and CDR2 FYNNEI. The CDR3 length is 13 residues. The ends were cut back, 2 bases at V and 9 bases at J, with 11 bases in the middle. The CDR3 reads CASSEMASRPQHF. The CDR3 bases are TGTGCCAGCAGTGAAATGGCATCACGGCCCCAGCATTTT.

This chain connects TRBV9 to TRBJ2-3, with 10 bases aligning to TRBD1. The trim removed 2 bases at V and 4 bases at J, leaving 4 bases unmatched. Looked up from germline, CDR1 is SGDLS and CDR2 is YYNGEE. This CDR3 contains 15 residues. CDR3 amino acids: CASSVATGGADTQYF. The CDR3 DNA reads as TGTGCCAGCAGCGTGGCGACAGGGGGCGCAGATACGCAGTATTTT. Complete variable domain (other parts from reference TRBV9 and TRBJ2-3): DSGVTQTPKHLITATGQRVTLRCSPRSGDLSVYWYQQSLDQGLQFLIQYYNGEERAKGNILERFSAQQFPDLHSELNLSSLELGDSALYFCASSVATGGADTQYFGPGTRLTVL.

In its sample, this clone was seen a few times. Additional DNA sequences in this sample encode the identical CDR3. The chain carries TRBV19 and TRBJ1-1; D not certain. The CDR3 runs to 13 residues. Germline V gives CDR1 LNHDA, CDR2 SQIVND (reference sequence). V lost 4 bases to trimming and J lost 0 bases, with 6 bases between them. CDR3: CASSTALNTEAFF. The CDR3 DNA is TGTGCCAGTAGTACCGCCTTGAACACTGAAGCTTTCTTT.

The V call is TRBV7-6, the J call TRBJ2-5, with 9 nucleotides matching TRBD2. From germline, CDR1 is SGHVS and CDR2 FNYEAQ. The CDR3 is 17 residues long. The J segment lost 2 bases and the V segment lost 1 base, leaving 8 bases of the junction unmatched. Here the CDR3 DNA reads TGTGCCAGCAGCTTAGTGGCAGCGGGGGGCAAACAAGAGACCCAGTACTTC. It encodes CASSLVAAGGKQETQYF.

The chain carries TRBV5-1 and TRBJ2-1, with D possibly TRBD1 on 6 matching bases. The CDR3 runs to 11 residues. Trimming cost V 1 base and J 15 bases, with 11 bases left between them. Germline V lookup: CDR1 SGHRS, CDR2 YFSETQ. The DNA of the CDR3 is TGCGCCAGCAGCTTGACAGGGTGGTGGTTCTTC. Translating gives CASSLTGWWFF.

The CDR3, as DNA: TGTGCCAGCAGCTTAAGGGTCCCCGGGCCCCGGGGCACCGGGGAGCTGTTTTTT. Protein: CASSLRVPGPRGTGELFF. The chain is built from TRBV7-3 and TRBJ2-2; a weak D match, TRBD2 (5 bases). CDR1 is SGHTA, CDR2 FQGTGA, per germline. The CDR3 totals 18 residues. V was shortened by 1 base and J by 4 bases, with 19 bases between the two germline ends.

The V gene is TRBV18, the J gene TRBJ2-3; TRBD2 matches at 11 bases. Germline lookup yields CDR1 KGHSH and CDR2 LQKENI. The CDR3 has 15 residues. V was pared by 4 bases and J by 4 bases, with 4 bases of the junction left unmatched. CDR3 sequence reads: CASSLGTSGSDTQYF. Here the CDR3 DNA reads TGTGCCAGCTCACTCGGGACTAGCGGCTCAGATACGCAGTATTTT. The entire variable domain, with the rest obtained from reference TRBV18 and TRBJ2-3, is as follows: NAGVMQNPRHLVRRRGQEARLRCSPMKGHSHVYWYRQLPEEGLKFMVYLQKENIIDESGMPKERFSAEFPKEGPSILRIQQVVRGDSAAYFCASSLGTSGSDTQYFGPGTRLTVL.

The chain has TRBV5-1 and TRBJ2-5; D may be TRBD2 (6 bases). This CDR3 has 14 residues. Germline assignment: CDR1 SGHRS and CDR2 YFSETQ. Trimming pared 4 bases from V and 5 bases from J, leaving 15 bases between. The chain's CDR3 is CASSPGGVGETQYF. CDR3 bases: TGCGCCAGCAGCCCCGGCGGGGTTGGGGAGACCCAGTACTTC.

V usage is TRBV5-8 and J usage is TRBJ2-5, with 9 bases matching TRBD1. The germline V gene encodes CDR1 SGHTS and CDR2 YDEGEE. This CDR3 is built from 17 residues. After removal of 3 bases from V and 5 bases from J, the junction contained 14 bases not matched to a gene. The CDR3 DNA is TGTGCCAGCAGCTCCCGACGGACAGGGGTGAGGGGGGAGACCCAGTACTTC. Translated: CASSSRRTGVRGETQYF. The full variable domain, rest sourced from reference TRBV5-8 and TRBJ2-5, is EAGVTQSPTHLIKTRGQQATLRCSPISGHTSVYWYQQALGLGLQFLLWYDEGEERNRGNFPPRFSGRQFPNYSSELNVNALELEDSALYLCASSSRRTGVRGETQYFGPGTRLLVL.

This clone was observed a single time. This chain links TRBV6-6 with TRBJ1-2; D might be TRBD1 (5 bases). The V end was cut by 5 bases, the J end by 6 bases, with 10 bases between. CDR3 length: 12 residues. The germline V gene encodes CDR1 MNHNY and CDR2 SVGAGI (reference sequence). CDR3 coding DNA: TGTGCCAGCAGTGCACAGGCGAATGGCTACACCTTC. Protein product: CASSAQANGYTF.